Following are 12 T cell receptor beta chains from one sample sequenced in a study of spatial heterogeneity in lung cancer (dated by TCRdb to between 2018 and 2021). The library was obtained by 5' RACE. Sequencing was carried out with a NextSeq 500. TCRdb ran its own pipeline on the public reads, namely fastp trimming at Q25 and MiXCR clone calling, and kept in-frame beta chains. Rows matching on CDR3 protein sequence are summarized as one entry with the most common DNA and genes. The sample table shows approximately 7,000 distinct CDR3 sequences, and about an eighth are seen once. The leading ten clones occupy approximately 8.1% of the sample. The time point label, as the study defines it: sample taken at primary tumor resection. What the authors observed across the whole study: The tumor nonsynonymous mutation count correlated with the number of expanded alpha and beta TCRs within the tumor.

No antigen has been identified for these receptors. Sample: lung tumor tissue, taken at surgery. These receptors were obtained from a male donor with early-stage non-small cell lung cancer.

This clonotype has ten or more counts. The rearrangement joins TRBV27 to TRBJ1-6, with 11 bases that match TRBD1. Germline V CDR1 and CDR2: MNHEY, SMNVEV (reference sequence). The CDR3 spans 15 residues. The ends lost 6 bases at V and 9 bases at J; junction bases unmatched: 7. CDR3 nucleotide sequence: TGTGCCAGCAGCGTTGGACAGGGGGCAGGTTCACCCCTCCACTTT. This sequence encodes CASSVGQGAGSPLHF.

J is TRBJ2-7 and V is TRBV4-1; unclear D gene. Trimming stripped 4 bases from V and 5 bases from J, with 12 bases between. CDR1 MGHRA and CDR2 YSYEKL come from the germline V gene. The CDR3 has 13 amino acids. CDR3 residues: CASSLQENDEQYF. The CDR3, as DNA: TGCGCCAGCAGCCTCCAGGAGAACGACGAGCAGTACTTC.

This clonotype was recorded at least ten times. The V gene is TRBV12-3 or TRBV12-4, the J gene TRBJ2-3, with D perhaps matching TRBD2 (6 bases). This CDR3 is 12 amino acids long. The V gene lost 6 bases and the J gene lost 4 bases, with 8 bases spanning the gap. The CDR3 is CASRLAPDTQYF. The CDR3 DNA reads TGTGCCAGCAGACTAGCCCCAGATACGCAGTATTTT.

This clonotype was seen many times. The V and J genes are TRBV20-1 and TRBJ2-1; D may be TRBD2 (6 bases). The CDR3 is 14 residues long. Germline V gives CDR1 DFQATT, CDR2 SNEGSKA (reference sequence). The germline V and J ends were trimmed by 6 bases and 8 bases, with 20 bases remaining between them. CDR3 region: CSAGGGITLDEQFF. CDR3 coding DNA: TGCAGTGCGGGTGGCGGGATAACCCTCGATGAGCAGTTCTTC.

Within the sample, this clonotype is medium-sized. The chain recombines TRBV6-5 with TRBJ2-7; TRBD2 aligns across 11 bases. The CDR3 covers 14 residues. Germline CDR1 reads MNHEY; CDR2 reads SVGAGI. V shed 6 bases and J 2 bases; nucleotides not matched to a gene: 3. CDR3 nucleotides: TGTGCCAGCAGCTTAGCGGGAGGGCCCTACGAGCAGTACTTC. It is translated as CASSLAGGPYEQYF.

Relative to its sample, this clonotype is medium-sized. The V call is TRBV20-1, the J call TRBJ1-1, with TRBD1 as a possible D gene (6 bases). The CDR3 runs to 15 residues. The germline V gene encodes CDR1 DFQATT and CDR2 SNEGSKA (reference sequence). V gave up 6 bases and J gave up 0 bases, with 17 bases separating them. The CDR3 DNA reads TGCAGTGCGAGACCGGCAGGGGCGGTGAACACTGAAGCTTTCTTT. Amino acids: CSARPAGAVNTEAFF.

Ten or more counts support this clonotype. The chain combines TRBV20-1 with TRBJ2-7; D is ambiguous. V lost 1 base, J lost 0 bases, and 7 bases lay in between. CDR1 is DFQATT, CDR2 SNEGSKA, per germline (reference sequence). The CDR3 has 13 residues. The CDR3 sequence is CSARVPPSYEQYF. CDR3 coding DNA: TGCAGTGCTAGAGTTCCACCCTCCTACGAGCAGTACTTC.

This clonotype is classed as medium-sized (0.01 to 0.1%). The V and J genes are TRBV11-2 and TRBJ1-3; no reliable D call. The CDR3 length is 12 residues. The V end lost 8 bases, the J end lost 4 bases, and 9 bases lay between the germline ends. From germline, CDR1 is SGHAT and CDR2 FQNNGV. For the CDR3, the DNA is TGTGCCAGCCGCGACATGGGAAACACCATATATTTT. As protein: CASRDMGNTIYF. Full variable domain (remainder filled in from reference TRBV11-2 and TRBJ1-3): EAGVAQSPRYKIIEKRQSVAFWCNPISGHATLYWYQQILGQGPKLLIQFQNNGVVDDSQLPKDRFSAERLKGVDSTLKIQPAKLEDSAVYLCASRDMGNTIYFGEGSWLTVV.

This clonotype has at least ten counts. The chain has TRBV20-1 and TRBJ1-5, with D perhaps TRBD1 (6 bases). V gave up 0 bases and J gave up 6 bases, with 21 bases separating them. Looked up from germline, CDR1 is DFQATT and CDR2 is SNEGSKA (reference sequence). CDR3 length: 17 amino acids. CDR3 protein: CSARDHGAGVSSQPQHF. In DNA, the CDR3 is TGCAGTGCTAGAGATCATGGGGCAGGGGTGTCGAGTCAGCCCCAGCATTTT.

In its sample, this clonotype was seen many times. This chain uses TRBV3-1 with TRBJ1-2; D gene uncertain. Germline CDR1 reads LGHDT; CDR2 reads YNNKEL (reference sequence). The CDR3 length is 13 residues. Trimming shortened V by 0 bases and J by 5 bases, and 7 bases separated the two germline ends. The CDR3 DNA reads TGTGCCAGCAGCCAAGATGTTCTATATGGCTACACCTTC. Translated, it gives CASSQDVLYGYTF.

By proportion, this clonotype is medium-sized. CDR3 residues: CASSLGQIYEQYF. DNA of the CDR3: TGTGCCAGCAGTTTAGGGCAAATCTACGAGCAGTACTTC. The chain is built from TRBV28 and TRBJ2-7; no clear D. Looked up from germline, CDR1 is MDHEN and CDR2 is SYDVKM. V dropped 2 bases and J dropped 3 bases, with 8 bases sitting between them. This CDR3 spans 13 amino acids.

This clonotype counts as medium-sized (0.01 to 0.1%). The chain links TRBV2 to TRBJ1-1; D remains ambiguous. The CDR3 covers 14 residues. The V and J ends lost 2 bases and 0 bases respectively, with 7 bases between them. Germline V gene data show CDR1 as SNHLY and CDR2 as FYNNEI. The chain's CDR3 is CASSEMGVNTEAFF. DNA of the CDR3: TGTGCCAGCAGTGAAATGGGAGTGAACACTGAAGCTTTCTTT.